The 20 T cell receptor beta chains below come from one sample, sequenced in a study of control samples from healthy donors and cancer patients. The assay was immunoSEQ multiplex PCR, and TCRdb's table has in-frame clones only and misses some. The table shows around 150,000 clones, with about 90% occurring only once. The sequenced sample consisted of blood. The receptors come from a man aged 30 to 39 in good health.

V usage is TRBV6-1 and J usage is TRBJ1-1; D is unresolved. Trimming removed 1 base from V and 0 bases from J, with 0 bases in between. This CDR3 region has 12 residues. Germline V gene sequence: CDR1 MNHNS, CDR2 SASEGT. The CDR3: CASSEVNTEAFF. CDR3 bases: TGTGCCAGCAGTGAAGTGAACACTGAAGCTTTCTTT.

The CDR3 DNA reads as TGTGCCAGCAGTTTAGCCGGGACAGACTCAAATTCACCCCTCCACTTT. Translation: CASSLAGTDSNSPLHF. This chain joins TRBV27 and TRBJ1-6; 7 nucleotides match TRBD1. The germline gives CDR1 MNHEY, CDR2 SMNVEV (reference sequence). V was clipped by 2 bases and J by 7 bases; unmatched bases: 8. This CDR3 region has 16 residues.

CDR3 amino acids: CASSDGTTLFNGYTF. The CDR3 DNA reads as TGTGCCAGCAGTGATGGGACAACTTTGTTTAACGGCTACACCTTC. J is TRBJ1-2 and V is TRBV6-1, with D perhaps TRBD1 (6 bases). CDR1 and CDR2 (germline): MNHNS, SASEGT. V was trimmed by 3 bases and J by 8 bases, leaving 19 bases between them. This CDR3 is built from 15 residues.

This chain connects TRBV7-6 to TRBJ1-1; D is possibly TRBD1 (6 bases). The V end lost 3 bases, the J end lost 4 bases, and 9 bases lay between the germline ends. Germline V lookup: CDR1 SGHVS, CDR2 FNYEAQ. The CDR3 spans 13 residues. The CDR3 loop reads CASSFGQSTEAFF. In nucleotides, the CDR3 is TGTGCCAGCAGCTTTGGACAGAGCACTGAAGCTTTCTTT.

This clone was seen only once. V gene TRBV15 combines with J gene TRBJ1-5, with D unclear. The V and J ends lost 5 bases and 7 bases respectively, with 12 bases between them. This CDR3 comprises 13 residues. CDR1 LNHNV and CDR2 YYDKDF come from the germline V gene (reference sequence). The CDR3 loop reads CATSEAGPQPQHF. DNA of the CDR3: TGTGCCACCAGCGAGGCAGGACCACAGCCCCAGCATTTT. Complete variable domain (other parts from reference TRBV15 and TRBJ1-5): DAMVIQNPRYQVTQFGKPVTLSCSQTLNHNVMYWYQQKSSQAPKLLFHYYDKDFNNEADTPDNFQSRRPNTSFCFLDIRSPGLGDTAMYLCATSEAGPQPQHFGDGTRLSIL.

About this clone itself: Other nucleotide sequences in the sample specify the same CDR3. The genes are TRBV4-2 and TRBJ1-5; a possible D gene is TRBD1 (6 bases). This CDR3 contains 16 residues. V lost 0 bases to trimming and J lost 4 bases, with 13 bases between them. The V gene's germline CDR1 is LGHNA and CDR2 YNFKEQ. CDR3 in DNA: TGTGCCAGCAGCCAAGAGGGAAATAGGGGGAATCAGCCCCAGCATTTT. It is translated as CASSQEGNRGNQPQHF.

In regard to this clone: Sequence at one end of the junction differs from germline and may be a read error. J is TRBJ1-1 and V is TRBV5-8; D not certain. This CDR3 has 13 amino acids. The germline CDR1 and CDR2 sequences are SGHTS and YDEGEE. The CDR3 bases are TGTGCCGGCAGCATGGAGGCTCGGGCCGAAGCTTTCTTT. It is translated as CAGSMEARAEAFF.

The chain links TRBV18 to TRBJ2-5; TRBD2 aligns across 13 bases. From germline, CDR1 is KGHSH and CDR2 LQKENI. The CDR3 has 16 amino acids. V was pared by 2 bases and J by 4 bases, with 4 bases of the junction left unmatched. As DNA, the CDR3 is TGTGCCAGCTCACCAGGGACTAGCGGGGTTAGAGAGACCCAGTACTTC. This codes for CASSPGTSGVRETQYF. The full variable domain, completed using reference TRBV18 and TRBJ2-5, is NAGVMQNPRHLVRRRGQEARLRCSPMKGHSHVYWYRQLPEEGLKFMVYLQKENIIDESGMPKERFSAEFPKEGPSILRIQQVVRGDSAAYFCASSPGTSGVRETQYFGPGTRLLVL.

The V and J genes are TRBV2 and TRBJ1-6; 8 bases are a match to TRBD1. CDR3 length equals 15 residues. Per germline, CDR1 SNHLY and CDR2 FYNNEI. V gave up 10 bases and J gave up 6 bases; unmatched junction bases: 11. CDR3 loop: CATKGSDRANSPLHF. The DNA for the CDR3 is TGTGCCACCAAAGGTTCGGACAGGGCTAATTCACCCCTCCACTTT.

This clone was recorded only once. The CDR3 DNA reads TGTGCCTGGGGCACATGGGCCTACGAGCAGTACTTC. Encoded protein: CAWGTWAYEQYF. J is TRBJ2-7 and V is TRBV30; D ambiguous. The germline CDR1 and CDR2 sequences are GTSNPN and SVGIG (reference sequence). There are 12 residues in the CDR3. Trimming removed 5 bases at V and 2 bases at J, with 10 bases between.

This chain uses TRBV7-9 with TRBJ2-7; D gene ambiguous. The V gene lost 5 bases and the J gene lost 7 bases, with 15 bases spanning the gap. The CDR3 length is 13 residues. Germline V gene data show CDR1 as SEHNR and CDR2 as FQNEAQ (reference sequence). The CDR3 DNA follows: TGTGCCAGCAGCCCTCGGACGGCCGGTGAGCAGTACTTC. It encodes CASSPRTAGEQYF.

CDR3 coding DNA: TGTGCCAGCAGCTCCGGGACAGGGGGCTGGAGGAGCACTGAAGCTTTCTTT. Translation gives CASSSGTGGWRSTEAFF. V and J are TRBV7-3 and TRBJ1-1; 12 nucleotides agree with TRBD1. Germline loops: CDR1 SGHTA, CDR2 FQGTGA. The CDR3 is made up of 17 amino acids. V gave up 4 bases and J gave up 4 bases; unmatched junction bases: 10. Together with reference TRBV7-3 and TRBJ1-1, the CDR3 gives the full variable domain: GAGVSQTPSNKVTEKGKYVELRCDPISGHTALYWYRQSLGQGPEFLIYFQGTGAADDSGLPNDRFFAVRPEGSVSTLKIQRTERGDSAVYLCASSSGTGGWRSTEAFFGQGTRLTVV.

The CDR3 spells CASSLPQAGRTTKTQYF. CDR3 DNA sequence: TGTGCCAGCAGCTTACCACAAGCGGGCCGCACAACAAAGACCCAGTACTTC. This chain uses TRBV7-8 with TRBJ2-5; maybe TRBD2 (6 bases). The CDR3 spans 17 residues. Between the trimmed V and J ends, which lost 2 bases and 6 bases, there was a span of 22 bases. Germline V gives CDR1 SGHVS, CDR2 FQNEAQ.

This clone occurred a few times. The V call is TRBV2, the J call TRBJ2-7; D gene uncertain. CDR3 length: 14 amino acids. CDR1 and CDR2 (germline): SNHLY, FYNNEI. Trimming removed 5 bases at V and 5 bases at J, with 16 bases between. The CDR3 reads CASSKIGPFDEQYF. The CDR3 DNA follows: TGTGCCAGCAGTAAAATAGGTCCCTTCGACGAGCAGTACTTC.

V usage is TRBV10-3 and J usage is TRBJ1-2; perhaps TRBD1 as D (5 bases). The CDR3 contains 13 residues. The germline CDR1 and CDR2 sequences are ENHRY and SYGVKD. Trimming stripped 0 bases from V and 8 bases from J, with 10 bases between. The CDR3 DNA sequence: TGTGCCATCAGTGAGTCGGGGGGAAGCGGCTACACCTTC. It translates to CAISESGGSGYTF.

The chain joins TRBV12-3 or TRBV12-4 to TRBJ2-5; maybe TRBD1 (5 bases). The CDR3 runs 13 residues. The V gene lost 3 bases and the J gene lost 2 bases, with 7 bases spanning the gap. The CDR3 coding sequence is TGTGCCAGCAGTTTGGGGCGGCAAGAGACCCAGTACTTC. Residues: CASSLGRQETQYF.

This chain uses TRBV5-1 with TRBJ1-6; TRBD1 might be the D (6 bases). Trimming left V 4 bases short and J 5 bases short, with 16 bases between. The germline V gene has CDR1 SGHRS and CDR2 YFSETQ. The CDR3 loop spans 16 amino acids. The CDR3: CASSPEGGANNSPLHF. CDR3 bases: TGCGCCAGCAGCCCAGAAGGGGGGGCAAATAATTCACCCCTCCACTTT.

This clone was recorded a few times. The rearrangement links TRBV28 to TRBJ2-5; unclear D gene. Germline V gene lookup returns CDR1 MDHEN and CDR2 SYDVKM. CDR3 size: 15 residues. Trimming removed 4 bases from V and 5 bases from J, with 17 bases in between. CDR3 sequence reads: CASSSPDSRWETQYF. The CDR3 DNA reads TGTGCCAGCAGTTCCCCCGATAGCAGGTGGGAGACCCAGTACTTC.

The chain is built from TRBV6-5 and TRBJ1-3; D not resolved. Trimming pared 7 bases from V and 4 bases from J, leaving 11 bases between. The CDR3 is made up of 13 amino acids. Per germline, CDR1 MNHEY and CDR2 SVGAGI. As DNA, the CDR3 is TGTGCCAGCACCATAGATCCCGGAAACACCATATATTTT. Translating gives CASTIDPGNTIYF.

This chain joins TRBV28 and TRBJ2-7, with D possibly matching TRBD1 (6 bases). The CDR3 is made up of 15 amino acids. The germline gives CDR1 MDHEN, CDR2 SYDVKM. Deletions cut 4 bases from V and 3 bases from J, with 16 bases between. The CDR3 nucleotides are TGTGCCAGCAGTTCGCCGGGACATAAGTTCTACGAGCAGTACTTC. It codes for CASSSPGHKFYEQYF.